The next 19 T cell receptor beta chains were all read from a single sample in a study of neurological immune-mediated disorders. TCRdb itself ran the 5' RACE reads through MiXCR, one entry per CDR3 protein. The repertoire holds 74,000 or so distinct CDR3 sequences, with under 10% as singletons. The sequenced sample consisted of PBMCs. The receptor set was obtained from a man over 45 in good health.

V gene TRBV6-5 combines with J gene TRBJ2-5, with 13 bases that match TRBD2. The CDR3 length is 15 residues. The germline V gene has CDR1 MNHEY and CDR2 SVGAGI. V lost 2 bases, J lost 5 bases, and 2 bases stayed unmatched. This CDR3 is CASSYKGLAGETQYF. The CDR3 coding sequence is TGTGCCAGCAGTTACAAGGGACTAGCGGGGGAGACCCAGTACTTC.

In this sample, this clonotype turned up many times. The rearrangement uses TRBV12-3 or TRBV12-4 and TRBJ2-7; 12 bases are shared with TRBD2. CDR3 length: 13 residues. Trimming took 6 bases from V and 9 from J; bases not matched to a gene: 6. In nucleotides, the CDR3 is TGTGCCAGCAGGCAAACTAGCGGGGGGACGCAGTACTTC. It is translated as CASRQTSGGTQYF.

This clonotype showed up just a few times. The chain is built from TRBV18 and TRBJ1-2, with 12 positions matching TRBD1. V gave up 1 base and J gave up 4 bases; unmatched junction bases: 13. This CDR3 region has 19 residues. CDR1 and CDR2 from the germline V gene are KGHSH and LQKENI. As DNA, the CDR3 is TGTGCCAGCTCACCACAGGCCGGGACAGGGGGCTCCTCGGTCTATGGCTACACCTTC. Protein: CASSPQAGTGGSSVYGYTF.

This clonotype came up a few times. This chain joins TRBV7-8 and TRBJ2-3; 10 bases line up with TRBD2. V shed 3 bases and J 7 bases; nucleotides not matched to a gene: 7. CDR1 and CDR2 (germline): SGHVS, FQNEAQ. The CDR3 has 15 amino acids. The CDR3 region is CASSLGSSGGNTQYF. CDR3 nucleotides: TGTGCCAGCAGCTTGGGGAGTAGCGGGGGGAATACGCAGTATTTT.

This chain links TRBV5-1 with TRBJ2-1, with TRBD2 identical over 7 bases. Germline V gives CDR1 SGHRS, CDR2 YFSETQ. The CDR3 is 15 residues long. The V segment lost 4 bases and the J segment 10 bases; nucleotides outside the gene matches: 14. The CDR3 sequence: CASSPSGINANEQFF. The CDR3 region has the DNA TGCGCCAGCAGCCCCAGCGGGATTAATGCCAACGAGCAGTTCTTC.

The table lists this clonotype with many counts. The gene calls are TRBV7-3 and TRBJ2-2; TRBD2 might be the D (7 bases). Trimming shortened V by 3 bases and J by 5 bases, and 13 bases separated the two germline ends. Germline CDR1 SGHTA, CDR2 FQGTGA. The CDR3 length is 15 residues. The CDR3 DNA sequence: TGTGCCAGCAGCTTGTCGGGGGGCACAACCGGGGAGCTGTTTTTT. Translating it yields CASSLSGGTTGELFF.

About this clonotype: A read error may explain this, as a much larger clone is one base away. This rearrangement joins TRBV5-1 to TRBJ2-1; possibly TRBD2 for D (6 bases). Trimming pared 1 base from V and 7 bases from J, leaving 15 bases between. Germline CDR1 reads SGHRS; CDR2 reads YFSETQ. The CDR3 runs to 15 residues. The CDR3 coding sequence is TGCGCCAGCAGCTTGAAGTTGACTAGTGCTAATGAGCAGTTCTTC. Protein: CASSLKLTSANEQFF.

This clonotype showed up many times. V gene TRBV20-1 combines with J gene TRBJ2-5; TRBD1 matches 8 bases. After removal of 5 bases from V and 4 bases from J, the junction contained 6 bases not matched to a gene. The CDR3 consists of 13 residues. CDR1 and CDR2 from the germline V gene are DFQATT and SNEGSKA (reference sequence). The CDR3 DNA reads as TGCAGTGCTGGGAGGACAGGGACAGAGACCCAGTACTTC. Residues: CSAGRTGTETQYF.

This clonotype was detected many times. The chain is built from TRBV7-9 and TRBJ2-2; tentative D call: TRBD2 (6 bases). Germline V gene data show CDR1 as SEHNR and CDR2 as FQNEAQ (reference sequence). V lost 1 base to trimming and J lost 6 bases, with 15 bases between them. The CDR3 totals 16 residues. The CDR3 bases are TGTGCCAGCAGCTTAGATGGAGGGATCGGCCCCGGGGAGCTGTTTTTT. Translating it yields CASSLDGGIGPGELFF.

A few counts support this clonotype. The genes are TRBV27 and TRBJ2-1; no clear D gene. The CDR3 loop spans 13 amino acids. Germline lookup yields CDR1 MNHEY and CDR2 SMNVEV (reference sequence). With 2 bases removed from V and 10 bases from J, the gap between germline ends came to 12 bases. This chain's CDR3 is CASSLVRLGEQFF. The CDR3, as DNA: TGTGCCAGCAGTTTAGTAAGACTTGGGGAGCAGTTCTTC.

This clonotype was seen at least ten times. The chain is built from TRBV5-1 and TRBJ1-5; D remains ambiguous. The CDR3 consists of 13 residues. Germline assignment: CDR1 SGHRS and CDR2 YFSETQ. Between the trimmed V and J ends, which lost 0 bases and 7 bases, there was a span of 8 bases. The CDR3 bases are TGCGCCAGCAGCTTGGGTAGCGGGCAGCCCCAGCATTTT. It codes for CASSLGSGQPQHF.

The table lists this clonotype with many counts. The chain has TRBV5-1 and TRBJ1-1; D gene unclear. This CDR3 is 13 amino acids long. Per the germline V gene, CDR1 is SGHRS and CDR2 is YFSETQ. Trimming stripped 1 base from V and 3 bases from J, with 7 bases between. CDR3 coding DNA: TGCGCCAGCAGCTTGACAGTAGACACTGAAGCTTTCTTT. Translated, it gives CASSLTVDTEAFF.

This clonotype showed up many times. The chain uses TRBV7-2 and TRBJ2-1; 13 bases match TRBD2. Trimming at V came to 3 bases and at J to 6 bases, leaving 5 bases not matched to a gene. The germline V gene encodes CDR1 SGHTA and CDR2 FQGNSA. This CDR3 comprises 16 residues. The CDR3 DNA follows: TGTGCCAGCAGCTTCGGGACTAGCGGGATTACCAATGAGCAGTTCTTC. Translation: CASSFGTSGITNEQFF.

There are many counts of this clonotype. V and J are TRBV11-2 and TRBJ2-3; TRBD2 might be the D (6 bases). CDR3 length: 21 residues. Trimming stripped 0 bases from V and 0 bases from J, with 25 bases between. Per the germline V gene, CDR1 is SGHAT and CDR2 is FQNNGV. CDR3 amino acids: CASSLDMPRGVPSTSTDTQYF. In DNA form, the CDR3 reads TGTGCCAGCAGCTTAGATATGCCGCGGGGCGTGCCCTCTACTAGCACAGATACGCAGTATTTT.

The table lists this clonotype with many counts. The chain joins TRBV7-9 to TRBJ2-2; D tentatively fits TRBD1 or TRBD2 (5 bases each). The CDR3 runs to 14 residues. Germline CDR1 SEHNR, CDR2 FQNEAQ (reference sequence). V lost 6 bases and J 3 bases, leaving 11 bases between the germline ends. CDR3 region: CASRGEAYTGELFF. The CDR3 DNA is TGTGCCAGCAGGGGGGAAGCGTACACCGGGGAGCTGTTTTTT.

This clonotype was recorded many times. CDR3 nucleotide sequence: TGCAGTGCTAGATCTCAAGGCAGCAACACCGGGGAGCTGTTTTTT. It encodes CSARSQGSNTGELFF. The chain recombines TRBV20-1 with TRBJ2-2; no clear D. The CDR3 extends over 15 amino acids. Between the trimmed V and J ends, which lost 2 bases and 2 bases, there was a span of 12 bases. Germline CDR1 is DFQATT and CDR2 is SNEGSKA (reference sequence).

This clonotype was picked up a small number of times. This chain uses TRBV12-3 or TRBV12-4 with TRBJ1-1; D not resolved. The CDR3 totals 15 residues. Trimming took 3 bases from V and 0 from J, leaving 11 bases between them. CDR3 nucleotides: TGTGCCAGCAGTTTTGTCTCTGGTATGAACACTGAAGCTTTCTTT. Its protein product is CASSFVSGMNTEAFF.

This clonotype was detected many times. This chain connects TRBV5-1 to TRBJ2-1; D is perhaps TRBD1 (5 bases). CDR1 is SGHRS, CDR2 YFSETQ, per germline. The CDR3 is 15 residues long. Between the trimmed V and J ends, which lost 5 bases and 6 bases, there was a span of 18 bases. The CDR3 nucleotides read TGCGCCAGCAGGGAAGACTCTGGGGCTCTCAATGAGCAGTTCTTC. It is translated as CASREDSGALNEQFF. Combining the CDR3 with reference TRBV5-1 and TRBJ2-1 gives the whole variable domain KAGVTQTPRYLIKTRGQQVTLSCSPISGHRSVSWYQQTPGQGLQFLFEYFSETQRNKGNFPGRFSGRQFSNSRSEMNVSTLELGDSALYLCASREDSGALNEQFFGPGTRLTVL.

This clonotype was recorded at least ten times. The J gene is TRBJ1-5, the V gene TRBV6-1; the D gene is possibly TRBD1 (5 bases). This CDR3 contains 15 residues. Germline lookup yields CDR1 MNHNS and CDR2 SASEGT. V was shortened by 4 bases and J by 5 bases, with 15 bases between the two germline ends. CDR3 residues: CASSVSPSRDQPQHF. CDR3 coding DNA: TGTGCCAGCAGTGTTAGTCCGTCCAGGGATCAGCCCCAGCATTTT.